These 5 T cell receptor beta chains originate from one sample sequenced in a study of blood T cell repertoires in COVID-19. TCRdb keeps only in-frame clones here, not all; method: immunoSEQ multiplex PCR. The repertoire holds a few hundred thousand clones, with 75% to 85% as singletons. Sequencing input: peripheral blood. The receptors originated from a middle-aged man who had recovered from COVID-19.

V gene TRBV6-1 combines with J gene TRBJ2-4; D might be TRBD1 (5 bases). The CDR3 contains 15 residues. With 4 bases removed from V and 1 base from J, the gap between germline ends came to 11 bases. The V gene's germline CDR1 is MNHNS and CDR2 SASEGT. CDR3 sequence: CASSGSGMAKNIQYF. The CDR3, as DNA: TGTGCCAGCAGTGGATCAGGGATGGCCAAAAACATTCAGTACTTC.

The rearrangement uses TRBV5-1 and TRBJ2-7; D not certain. Germline V lookup: CDR1 SGHRS, CDR2 YFSETQ. V was cut by 10 bases and J by 3 bases, with 26 bases left in between. The CDR3 consists of 16 residues. The CDR3 DNA sequence: TGCGCCTGCCATGAAGAGACGTTATCCCCAGGCTACGAGCAGTACTTC. Protein product: CACHEETLSPGYEQYF. The full variable domain, rest sourced from reference TRBV5-1 and TRBJ2-7, is KAGVTQTPRYLIKTRGQQVTLSCSPISGHRSVSWYQQTPGQGLQFLFEYFSETQRNKGNFPGRFSGRQFSNSRSEMNVSTLELGDSALYLCACHEETLSPGYEQYFGPGTRLTVT.

The gene calls are TRBV2 and TRBJ2-7; maybe TRBD1 (6 bases). The CDR3 length is 12 residues. The V gene lost 4 bases and the J gene lost 4 bases, with 8 bases spanning the gap. Germline CDR1 SNHLY, CDR2 FYNNEI. In nucleotides, the CDR3 is TGTGCCAGCAGTGGGGACATTTACGAGCAGTACTTC. It codes for CASSGDIYEQYF.

This clone was found a few times. This sequence joins TRBV6-4 and TRBJ2-7, with TRBD1 matching 11 bases. Trimming took 6 bases from V and 5 from J; bases not matched to a gene: 9. Germline-derived CDR1 and CDR2 are MRHNA and SNTAGT. There are 15 residues in the CDR3. The CDR3 bases are TGTGCCAGCAGCGTTCAAGGACAGGGGGCCAACGAGCAGTACTTC. Translated, it gives CASSVQGQGANEQYF.

This clone has only a few counts. The chain employs TRBV10-1 and TRBJ2-2; D is perhaps TRBD1 (5 bases). The CDR3 is 14 residues long. The germline CDR1 and CDR2 sequences are WNHNN and SYGVQD (reference sequence). Trimming shortened V by 6 bases and J by 3 bases, and 11 bases separated the two germline ends. CDR3 bases: TGCGCCAGCAGCCTAGACAGATACACCGGGGAGCTGTTTTTT. This codes for CASSLDRYTGELFF.